Shown below are 18 T cell receptor beta chains from a single sample sequenced in a study of radiotherapy plus CTLA-4 blockade in lung cancer. This table comes from immunoSEQ multiplex PCR, and its TCRdb copy is limited to in-frame clones, with some not included. Of about 31,000 clones listed, more than 70% were seen once; the top ten hold around 4.5%. The material was peripheral blood, obtained from a patient treated with radiotherapy plus ipilimumab. These receptor sequences come from a human donor with non-small cell lung cancer whose response to radiotherapy plus ipilimumab could not be evaluated.

This clone showed up just once. The genes are TRBV4-1 and TRBJ1-5; 9 bases map to TRBD1. Germline-derived CDR1 and CDR2 are MGHRA and YSYEKL. Trimming at V came to 5 bases and at J to 4 bases, leaving 6 bases not matched to a gene. The CDR3 loop spans 15 amino acids. CDR3 residues: CASSGTGTGNQPQHF. CDR3 coding DNA: TGCGCCAGCAGCGGAACCGGGACAGGGAATCAGCCCCAGCATTTT.

This chain links TRBV28 with TRBJ2-5; perhaps TRBD1 as D (6 bases). Germline V gives CDR1 MDHEN, CDR2 SYDVKM. Between the trimmed V and J ends, which lost 5 bases and 5 bases, there was a span of 15 bases. The CDR3 is 14 amino acids. The CDR3 region has the DNA TGTGCCAGCAGTAATCCAGGGGATGTCGAGACCCAGTACTTC. Amino acid sequence: CASSNPGDVETQYF.

Only one count was recorded for this clone. This sequence joins TRBV13 and TRBJ2-3, with TRBD1 as a possible D gene (6 bases). Germline CDR1 reads PRHDT; CDR2 reads FYEKMQ (reference sequence). The CDR3 is 16 amino acids. Trimming took off 0 bases at V and 2 bases at J, with 12 bases between the two ends. In DNA, the CDR3 is TGTGCCAGCAGCTTAGGGGGGGCAGAGACCACAGATACGCAGTATTTT. It encodes CASSLGGAETTDTQYF.

This clone has only a few counts. The rearrangement links TRBV11-2 to TRBJ2-7; weak D call: TRBD2 (6 bases). The CDR3 is 13 amino acids. CDR1 is SGHAT and CDR2 is FQNNGV in the germline V gene. V dropped 7 bases and J dropped 2 bases, with 12 bases sitting between them. CDR3 protein: CASTRAGAYEQYF. CDR3 nucleotide sequence: TGTGCCAGCACTCGAGCGGGCGCCTACGAGCAGTACTTC. The variable domain in full, completed from reference TRBV11-2 and TRBJ2-7, reads EAGVAQSPRYKIIEKRQSVAFWCNPISGHATLYWYQQILGQGPKLLIQFQNNGVVDDSQLPKDRFSAERLKGVDSTLKIQPAKLEDSAVYLCASTRAGAYEQYFGPGTRLTVT.

The chain couples TRBV28 to TRBJ1-6; no clear D. This CDR3 is built from 12 residues. Germline CDR1 reads MDHEN; CDR2 reads SYDVKM. The germline V and J ends were trimmed by 7 bases and 8 bases, with 9 bases remaining between them. CDR3 loop: CASKLLDSPLHF. The CDR3 nucleotides are TGTGCCAGCAAGCTCCTCGATTCACCCCTCCACTTT. Using reference TRBV28 and TRBJ1-6 for the parts outside the CDR3, the full variable domain is DVKVTQSSRYLVKRTGEKVFLECVQDMDHENMFWYRQDPGLGLRLIYFSYDVKMKEKGDIPEGYSVSREKKERFSLILESASTNQTSMYLCASKLLDSPLHFGNGTRLTVT.

The chain recombines TRBV10-2 with TRBJ2-3, with D uncertain. From germline, CDR1 is WSHSY and CDR2 SAAADI. V dropped 4 bases and J dropped 2 bases, with 13 bases sitting between them. The CDR3 covers 15 residues. The CDR3 nucleotides read TGCGCCAGCAGTGGTCCCCTGCGAGACACAGATACGCAGTATTTT. The encoded protein is CASSGPLRDTDTQYF.

This clone is deemed medium-sized. The chain employs TRBV28 and TRBJ2-3; weak D call: TRBD1 (6 bases). The ends were cut back, 5 bases at V and 1 base at J, with 16 bases in the middle. There are 16 residues in the CDR3. CDR1 MDHEN and CDR2 SYDVKM come from the germline V gene. CDR3: CASSNKQGQGTDTQYF. In DNA form, the CDR3 reads TGTGCCAGCAGTAATAAACAGGGTCAAGGCACAGATACGCAGTATTTT.

J is TRBJ1-1 and V is TRBV6-5; D gene unclear. This CDR3 contains 13 residues. The germline CDR1 and CDR2 sequences are MNHEY and SVGAGI. V was cut by 7 bases and J by 0 bases, with 9 bases left in between. Here the CDR3 DNA reads TGTGCCAGCAATGGGCAGATGAACACTGAAGCTTTCTTT. Its protein product is CASNGQMNTEAFF.

This clone is judged medium-sized. The J gene is TRBJ1-1, the V gene TRBV30, with a possible D match to TRBD1 (5 bases). V lost 2 bases to trimming and J lost 10 bases, with 14 bases between them. Germline assignment: CDR1 GTSNPN and CDR2 SVGIG (reference sequence). CDR3 length: 12 amino acids. CDR3 bases: TGTGCCTGGAGTCTTACGCGGGGGATAGCTTTCTTT. It codes for CAWSLTRGIAFF.

This chain's CDR3 is CASSQVEQGVQPQHF. For the CDR3, the DNA is TGCGCCAGCAGCCAGGTCGAACAGGGTGTTCAGCCCCAGCATTTT. The chain employs TRBV4-1 and TRBJ1-5, with D maybe TRBD1 (6 bases). The V gene's germline CDR1 is MGHRA and CDR2 YSYEKL. Trimming left V 3 bases short and J 6 bases short, with 15 bases between. The CDR3 loop spans 15 amino acids.

The V call is TRBV5-1, the J call TRBJ2-2, with 9 bases matching TRBD1. CDR1 is SGHRS, CDR2 YFSETQ, per germline. After removal of 0 bases from V and 3 bases from J, the junction contained 6 bases not matched to a gene. CDR3 length: 17 amino acids. CDR3 in DNA: TGCGCCAGCAGCTTGGAACCCAGGACAGGGGACACCGGGGAGCTGTTTTTT. Protein: CASSLEPRTGDTGELFF.

The J gene is TRBJ1-1, the V gene TRBV28; D may be TRBD1 (5 bases). Trimming stripped 4 bases from V and 1 base from J, with 10 bases between. The CDR3 has 14 amino acids. Per germline, CDR1 MDHEN and CDR2 SYDVKM. DNA for the CDR3: TGTGCCAGCAGTTGGGGCGGCGGGAACACTGAAGCTTTCTTT. It encodes CASSWGGGNTEAFF. The variable domain in full, completed from reference TRBV28 and TRBJ1-1, reads DVKVTQSSRYLVKRTGEKVFLECVQDMDHENMFWYRQDPGLGLRLIYFSYDVKMKEKGDIPEGYSVSREKKERFSLILESASTNQTSMYLCASSWGGGNTEAFFGQGTRLTVV.

The chain uses TRBV2 and TRBJ1-2; weak D call: TRBD1 (5 bases). The CDR3 length is 13 residues. Germline V gene lookup returns CDR1 SNHLY and CDR2 FYNNEI. The V and J ends lost 2 bases and 4 bases respectively, with 8 bases between them. CDR3 sequence: CASSERGGYGYTF. CDR3 nucleotides: TGTGCCAGCAGTGAACGGGGGGGCTATGGCTACACCTTC.

The rearrangement joins TRBV13 to TRBJ2-6; maybe TRBD2 (5 bases). Trimming cost V 4 bases and J 4 bases, with 11 bases left between them. The CDR3 length is 15 residues. Per germline, CDR1 PRHDT and CDR2 FYEKMQ (reference sequence). The CDR3 reads CASSSPSGGANVLTF. Written as DNA, the CDR3 is TGTGCCAGCAGCTCACCCTCGGGAGGGGCCAACGTCCTGACTTTC.

V usage is TRBV5-1 and J usage is TRBJ2-5; 7 positions match TRBD1. The CDR3 runs to 14 residues. Per germline, CDR1 SGHRS and CDR2 YFSETQ. V lost 0 bases and J lost 4; bases outside the gene matches: 3. The CDR3 nucleotides read TGCGCCAGCAGCTTGGAGACAGGGCGAGAGACCCAGTACTTC. Translated: CASSLETGRETQYF.

The V gene is TRBV6-5, the J gene TRBJ2-7, with D maybe TRBD1 (5 bases). V shed 6 bases and J shed 0 bases, with 15 bases lying between them. Germline-derived CDR1 and CDR2 are MNHEY and SVGAGI. This CDR3 contains 15 residues. The CDR3 loop reads CASRVSGLSSYEQYF. In DNA, the CDR3 is TGTGCCAGCAGGGTATCAGGGCTAAGCTCCTACGAGCAGTACTTC.

This clone was seen a few times. The chain uses TRBV19 and TRBJ1-3; D unclear. The CDR3 is 14 residues long. The V gene's germline CDR1 is LNHDA and CDR2 SQIVND (reference sequence). The ends were cut back, 4 bases at V and 4 bases at J, with 11 bases in the middle. In nucleotides, the CDR3 is TGTGCCAGTAGTAACTGGGCCGGCGGAAACACCATATATTTT. Translation gives CASSNWAGGNTIYF.

The CDR3 spells CASSLGGSPNQPQHF. CDR3 DNA: TGTGCCAGCAGCTTAGGCGGCAGCCCGAATCAGCCCCAGCATTTT. V and J are TRBV11-2 and TRBJ1-5; D remains ambiguous. Germline CDR1 reads SGHAT; CDR2 reads FQNNGV. The CDR3 is made up of 15 amino acids. The V end was cut by 1 base, the J end by 4 bases, with 11 bases between.